Each of the 9 T cell receptor beta chains below was sequenced from the same sample in a study of blood T cell repertoires in COVID-19. TCRdb's table, derived via immunoSEQ multiplex PCR, lists solely in-frame clones and lacks some. Found here are 120,000 to 150,000 clones, about 90% of them singletons; the top ten hold 6% to 7%. The sequenced sample was peripheral blood. These TCRs come from a man older than 75 with acute or convalescent COVID-19.

The rearrangement uses TRBV29-1 and TRBJ1-2, with 12 bases aligning to TRBD1. The CDR3 runs 15 residues. V gave up 6 bases and J gave up 2 bases; unmatched junction bases: 7. Germline CDR1 is SQVTM and CDR2 is ANQGSEA. In DNA form, the CDR3 reads TGCAGCGTGTGGGGACAGGGGGCCTCAAACTATGGCTACACCTTC. Protein: CSVWGQGASNYGYTF. The full variable domain, completed using reference TRBV29-1 and TRBJ1-2, is SAVISQKPSRDICQRGTSLTIQCQVDSQVTMMFWYRQQPGQSLTLIATANQGSEATYESGFVIDKFPISRPNLTFSTLTVSNMSPEDSSIYLCSVWGQGASNYGYTFGSGTRLTVV.

The rearrangement joins TRBV28 to TRBJ1-4; D unclear. Germline V lookup: CDR1 MDHEN, CDR2 SYDVKM. The V end was cut by 5 bases, the J end by 4 bases, with 14 bases between. The CDR3 is made up of 15 amino acids. CDR3 coding DNA: TGTGCCAGCAGTGACCCGACACAGCTTAATGAAAAACTGTTTTTT. Translating it yields CASSDPTQLNEKLFF.

The chain has TRBV5-1 and TRBJ1-2, with a tentative D call TRBD1 (6 bases). The CDR3 has 15 residues. V gave up 3 bases and J gave up 2 bases, with 14 bases separating them. CDR1 SGHRS and CDR2 YFSETQ come from the germline V gene. In nucleotides, the CDR3 is TGCGCCAGCAGCTCGACCTCCCAGGGGAACTATGGCTACACCTTC. It codes for CASSSTSQGNYGYTF. Together with reference TRBV5-1 and TRBJ1-2, the CDR3 gives the full variable domain: KAGVTQTPRYLIKTRGQQVTLSCSPISGHRSVSWYQQTPGQGLQFLFEYFSETQRNKGNFPGRFSGRQFSNSRSEMNVSTLELGDSALYLCASSSTSQGNYGYTFGSGTRLTVV.

The chain has TRBV6-5 and TRBJ1-4; no reliable D call. Looked up from germline, CDR1 is MNHEY and CDR2 is SVGAGI. The CDR3 runs 14 residues. With 6 bases removed from V and 0 bases from J, the gap between germline ends came to 8 bases. CDR3 in amino acids: CASRPSATNEKLFF. CDR3 coding DNA: TGTGCCAGCAGACCCAGTGCAACTAATGAAAAACTGTTTTTT.

The rearrangement joins TRBV5-6 to TRBJ2-4; TRBD1 is a possible D gene (5 bases). Trimming took 2 bases from V and 0 from J, leaving 9 bases between them. The germline CDR1 and CDR2 sequences are SGHDT and YYEEEE. The CDR3 sequence is 15 residues long. The CDR3 nucleotides read TGTGCCAGCAGCTTCTGGACAATAGCCAAAAACATTCAGTACTTC. Translated: CASSFWTIAKNIQYF.

For this clone: The germline gene is not matched at one end of the junction; a read error may be the cause. The chain links TRBV6-1 to TRBJ2-7; 12 nucleotides match TRBD2. The CDR3 contains 11 residues. Per germline, CDR1 MNHNS and CDR2 SASEGT. The CDR3 is CASSEGLAGSF. The CDR3 DNA reads TGTGCCAGCAGTGAGGGACTAGCGGGTAGCTTC.

The chain employs TRBV19 and TRBJ1-2; D is unclear. The CDR3 is made up of 15 amino acids. Trimming removed 8 bases from V and 3 bases from J, with 19 bases in between. Germline CDR1 reads LNHDA; CDR2 reads SQIVND (reference sequence). In nucleotides, the CDR3 is TGTGCCAGTGCCAACCGCCGGGGTGCGGACTATGGCTACACCTTC. It yields the protein CASANRRGADYGYTF.

The J gene is TRBJ2-7, the V gene TRBV7-2, with TRBD1 matching 9 bases. With 5 bases clipped from V and 3 bases from J, the junction kept 5 bases outside the gene matches. This CDR3 contains 14 residues. CDR1 and CDR2 (germline): SGHTA, FQGNSA. The DNA for the CDR3 is TGTGCCAGCAGCAAGACAGGGGGGAACTACGAGCAGTACTTC. This encodes CASSKTGGNYEQYF.

This clone showed up just once. V usage is TRBV18 and J usage is TRBJ2-1; 11 nucleotides line up with TRBD2. Trimming removed 1 base from V and 0 bases from J; junction bases left unmatched: 11. Looked up from germline, CDR1 is KGHSH and CDR2 is LQKENI. This CDR3 has 20 amino acids. The CDR3: CASSPLSGRASTLSYNEQFF. CDR3 sequence (DNA): TGTGCCAGCTCACCACTTAGCGGGAGGGCTAGCACCCTCTCCTACAATGAGCAGTTCTTC.